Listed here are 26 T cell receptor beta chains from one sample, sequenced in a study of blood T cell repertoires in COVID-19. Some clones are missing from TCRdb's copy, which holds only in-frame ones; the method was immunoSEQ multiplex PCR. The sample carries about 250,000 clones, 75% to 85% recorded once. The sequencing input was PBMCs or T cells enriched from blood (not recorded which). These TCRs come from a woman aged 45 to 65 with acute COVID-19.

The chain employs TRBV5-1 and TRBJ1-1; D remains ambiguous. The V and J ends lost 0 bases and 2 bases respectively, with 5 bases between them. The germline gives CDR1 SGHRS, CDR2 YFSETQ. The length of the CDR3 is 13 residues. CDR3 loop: CASSLAVNTEAFF. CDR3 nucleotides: TGCGCCAGCAGCTTGGCAGTCAACACTGAAGCTTTCTTT.

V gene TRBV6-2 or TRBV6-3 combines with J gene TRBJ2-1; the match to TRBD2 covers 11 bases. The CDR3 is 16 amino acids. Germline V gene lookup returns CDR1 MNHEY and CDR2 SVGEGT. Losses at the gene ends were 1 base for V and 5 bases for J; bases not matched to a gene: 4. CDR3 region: CASSYYLAGGNNEQFF. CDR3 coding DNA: TGTGCCAGCAGTTACTATCTAGCGGGGGGCAACAATGAGCAGTTCTTC.

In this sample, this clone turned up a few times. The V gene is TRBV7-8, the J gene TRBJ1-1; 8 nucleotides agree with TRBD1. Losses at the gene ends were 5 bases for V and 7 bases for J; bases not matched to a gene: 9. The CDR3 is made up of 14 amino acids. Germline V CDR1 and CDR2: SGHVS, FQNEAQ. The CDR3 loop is CASSLRQGMNEAFF. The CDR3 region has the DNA TGTGCCAGCAGCCTGAGACAGGGGATGAATGAAGCTTTCTTT.

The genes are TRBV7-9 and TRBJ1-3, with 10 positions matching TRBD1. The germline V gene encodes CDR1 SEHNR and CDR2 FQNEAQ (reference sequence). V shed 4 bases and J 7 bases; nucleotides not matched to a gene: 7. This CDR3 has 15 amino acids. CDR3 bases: TGTGCCAGCAGCTCTAGGACAGGGGGGTTGAACACCATATATTTT. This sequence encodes CASSSRTGGLNTIYF.

Here the CDR3 reads CASSLSTGDYEQYF. As DNA, the CDR3 is TGTGCCAGCAGTCTATCGACAGGGGACTACGAGCAGTACTTC. This sequence joins TRBV6-2 or TRBV6-3 and TRBJ2-7; 8 nucleotides agree with TRBD1. The CDR3 is 14 amino acids. The germline V gene has CDR1 MNHEY and CDR2 SVGEGT. The J segment lost 3 bases and the V segment lost 5 bases, leaving 6 bases of the junction unmatched.

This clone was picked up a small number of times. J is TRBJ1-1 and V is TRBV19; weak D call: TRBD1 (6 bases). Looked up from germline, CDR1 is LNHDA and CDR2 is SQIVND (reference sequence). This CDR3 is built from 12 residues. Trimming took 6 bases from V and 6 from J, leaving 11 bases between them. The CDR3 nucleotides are TGTGCCAGTAGCCTACAGGGATCTGAAGCTTTCTTT. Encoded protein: CASSLQGSEAFF. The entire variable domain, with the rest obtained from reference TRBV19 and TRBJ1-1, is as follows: DGGITQSPKYLFRKEGQNVTLSCEQNLNHDAMYWYRQDPGQGLRLIYYSQIVNDFQKGDIAEGYSVSREKKESFPLTVTSAQKNPTAFYLCASSLQGSEAFFGQGTRLTVV.

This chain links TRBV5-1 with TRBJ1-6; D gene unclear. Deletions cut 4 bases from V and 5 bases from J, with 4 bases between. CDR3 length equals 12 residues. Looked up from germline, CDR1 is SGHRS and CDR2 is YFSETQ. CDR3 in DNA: TGCGCCAGCAGCACAGATAATTCACCCCTCCACTTT. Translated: CASSTDNSPLHF. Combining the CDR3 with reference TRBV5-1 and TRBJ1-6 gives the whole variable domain KAGVTQTPRYLIKTRGQQVTLSCSPISGHRSVSWYQQTPGQGLQFLFEYFSETQRNKGNFPGRFSGRQFSNSRSEMNVSTLELGDSALYLCASSTDNSPLHFGNGTRLTVT.

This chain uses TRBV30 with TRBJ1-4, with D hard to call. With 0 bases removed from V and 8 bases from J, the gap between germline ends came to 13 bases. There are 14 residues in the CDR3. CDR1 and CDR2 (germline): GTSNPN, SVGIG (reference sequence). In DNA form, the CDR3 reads TGTGCCTGGAGTGTAGACTCAACCCTCGAAAAACTGTTTTTT. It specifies CAWSVDSTLEKLFF.

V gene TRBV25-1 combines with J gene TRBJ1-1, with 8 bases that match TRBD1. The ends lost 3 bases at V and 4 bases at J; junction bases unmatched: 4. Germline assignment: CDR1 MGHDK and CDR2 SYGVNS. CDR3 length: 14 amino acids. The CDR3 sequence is CASSEDREGTEAFF. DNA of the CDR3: TGTGCCAGCAGTGAGGACAGGGAGGGCACTGAAGCTTTCTTT. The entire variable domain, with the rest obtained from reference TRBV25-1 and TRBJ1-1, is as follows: EADIYQTPRYLVIGTGKKITLECSQTMGHDKMYWYQQDPGMELHLIHYSYGVNSTEKGDLSSESTVSRIRTEHFPLTLESARPSHTSQYLCASSEDREGTEAFFGQGTRLTVV.

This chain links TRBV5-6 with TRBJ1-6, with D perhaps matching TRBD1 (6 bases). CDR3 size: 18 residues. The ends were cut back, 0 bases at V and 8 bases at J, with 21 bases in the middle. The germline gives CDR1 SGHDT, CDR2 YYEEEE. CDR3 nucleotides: TGTGCCAGCAGCTTGGGGCCTCCCCTATTCGGGGGGCATTCACCCCTCCACTTT. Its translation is CASSLGPPLFGGHSPLHF.

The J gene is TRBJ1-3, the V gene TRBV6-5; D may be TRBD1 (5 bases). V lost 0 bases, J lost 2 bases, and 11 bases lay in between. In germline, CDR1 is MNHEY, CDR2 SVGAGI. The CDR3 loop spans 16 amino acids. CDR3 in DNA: TGTGCCAGCAGTTACTCGAGTGGAGGGGCTGGAAACACCATATATTTT. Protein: CASSYSSGGAGNTIYF.

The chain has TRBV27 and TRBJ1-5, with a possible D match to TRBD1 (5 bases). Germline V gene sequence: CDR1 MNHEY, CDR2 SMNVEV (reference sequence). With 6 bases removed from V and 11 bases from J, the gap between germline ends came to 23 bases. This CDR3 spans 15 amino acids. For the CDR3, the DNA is TGTGCCAGCAGCTGGGGAACAGGTCCTCTTGGGTCCCAGCATTTT. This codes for CASSWGTGPLGSQHF.

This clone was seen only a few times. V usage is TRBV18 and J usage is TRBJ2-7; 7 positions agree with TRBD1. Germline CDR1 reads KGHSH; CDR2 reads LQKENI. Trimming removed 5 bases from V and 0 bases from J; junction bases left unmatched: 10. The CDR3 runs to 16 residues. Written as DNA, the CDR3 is TGTGCCAGCTCAACCTATACCGGGACAGACTCCTACGAGCAGTACTTC. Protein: CASSTYTGTDSYEQYF.

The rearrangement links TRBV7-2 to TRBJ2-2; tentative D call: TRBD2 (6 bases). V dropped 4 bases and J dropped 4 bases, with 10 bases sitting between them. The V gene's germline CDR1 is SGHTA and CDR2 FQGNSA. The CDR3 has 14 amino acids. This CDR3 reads CASSSPGGTGELFF. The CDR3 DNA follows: TGTGCCAGCAGCTCGCCCGGGGGCACCGGGGAGCTGTTTTTT. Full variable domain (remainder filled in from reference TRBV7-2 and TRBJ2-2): GAGVSQSPSNKVTEKGKDVELRCDPISGHTALYWYRQSLGQGLEFLIYFQGNSAPDKSGLPSDRFSAERTGGSVSTLTIQRTQQEDSAVYLCASSSPGGTGELFFGEGSRLTVL.

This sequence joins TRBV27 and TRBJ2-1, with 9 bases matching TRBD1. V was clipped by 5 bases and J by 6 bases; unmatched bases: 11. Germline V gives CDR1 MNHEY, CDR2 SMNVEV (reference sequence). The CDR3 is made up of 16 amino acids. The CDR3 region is CASSRTDRGMVNEQFF. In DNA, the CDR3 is TGTGCCAGCAGTCGCACGGACAGGGGTATGGTCAATGAGCAGTTCTTC.

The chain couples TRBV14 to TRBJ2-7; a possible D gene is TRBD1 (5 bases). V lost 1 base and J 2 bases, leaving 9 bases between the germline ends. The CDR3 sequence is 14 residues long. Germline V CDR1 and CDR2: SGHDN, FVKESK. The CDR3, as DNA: TGTGCCAGCAGCCAAGCAGGGTTTACCTACGAGCAGTACTTC. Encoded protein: CASSQAGFTYEQYF.

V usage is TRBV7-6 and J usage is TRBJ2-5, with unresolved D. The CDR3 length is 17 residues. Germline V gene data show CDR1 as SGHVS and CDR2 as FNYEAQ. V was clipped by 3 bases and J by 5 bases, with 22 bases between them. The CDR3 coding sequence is TGTGCCAGCAGCTTTAGCTCTGATGGCCAATCCAAGGAGACCCAGTACTTC. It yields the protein CASSFSSDGQSKETQYF.

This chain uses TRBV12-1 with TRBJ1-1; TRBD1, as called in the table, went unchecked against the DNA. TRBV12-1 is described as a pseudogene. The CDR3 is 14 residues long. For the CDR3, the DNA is TGTGCCAGCAGCGCGTTACAGGGACGCACTGAAGCTTTCTTT. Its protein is CASSALQGRTEAFF.

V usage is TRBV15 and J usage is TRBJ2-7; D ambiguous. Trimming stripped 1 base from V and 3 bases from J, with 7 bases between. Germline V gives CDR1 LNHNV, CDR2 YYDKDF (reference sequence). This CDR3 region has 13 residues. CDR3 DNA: TGTGCCACCAGCAGAGTTGTAAACTACGAGCAGTACTTC. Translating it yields CATSRVVNYEQYF.

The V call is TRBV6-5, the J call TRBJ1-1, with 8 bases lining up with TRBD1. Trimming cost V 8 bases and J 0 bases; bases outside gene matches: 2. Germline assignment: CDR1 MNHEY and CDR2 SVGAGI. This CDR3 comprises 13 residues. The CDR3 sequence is CASEQGVNTEAFF. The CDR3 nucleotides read TGTGCCAGCGAACAGGGGGTGAACACTGAAGCTTTCTTT.

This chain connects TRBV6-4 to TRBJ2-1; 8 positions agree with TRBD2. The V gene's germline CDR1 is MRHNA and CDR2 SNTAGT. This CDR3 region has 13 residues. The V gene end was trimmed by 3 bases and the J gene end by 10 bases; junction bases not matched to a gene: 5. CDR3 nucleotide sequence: TGTGCCAGCAGTGAGAATAGCGGGGCGGAGCAGTTCTTC. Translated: CASSENSGAEQFF.

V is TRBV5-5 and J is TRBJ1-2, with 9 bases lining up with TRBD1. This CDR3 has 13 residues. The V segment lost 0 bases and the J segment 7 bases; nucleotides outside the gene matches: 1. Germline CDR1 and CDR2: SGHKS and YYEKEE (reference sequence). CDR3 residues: CASSLGTGVGYTF. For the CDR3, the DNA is TGTGCCAGCAGCTTGGGGACAGGGGTTGGCTACACCTTC.

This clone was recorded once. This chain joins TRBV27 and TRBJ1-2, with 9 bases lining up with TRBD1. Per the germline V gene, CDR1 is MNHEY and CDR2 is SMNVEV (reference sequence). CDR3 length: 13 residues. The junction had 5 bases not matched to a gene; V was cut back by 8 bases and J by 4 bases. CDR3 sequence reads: CASRDRVSYGYTF. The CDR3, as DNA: TGTGCCAGCCGGGACAGGGTCTCCTATGGCTACACCTTC.

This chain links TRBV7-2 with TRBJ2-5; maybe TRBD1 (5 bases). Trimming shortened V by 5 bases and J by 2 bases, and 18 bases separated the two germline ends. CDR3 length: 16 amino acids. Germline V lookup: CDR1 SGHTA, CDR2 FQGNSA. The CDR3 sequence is CASSTGPDLRQETQYF. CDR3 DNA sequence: TGTGCCAGCAGCACAGGACCCGACCTCAGACAAGAGACCCAGTACTTC. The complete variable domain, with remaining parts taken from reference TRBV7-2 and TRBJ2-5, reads GAGVSQSPSNKVTEKGKDVELRCDPISGHTALYWYRQSLGQGLEFLIYFQGNSAPDKSGLPSDRFSAERTGGSVSTLTIQRTQQEDSAVYLCASSTGPDLRQETQYFGPGTRLLVL.

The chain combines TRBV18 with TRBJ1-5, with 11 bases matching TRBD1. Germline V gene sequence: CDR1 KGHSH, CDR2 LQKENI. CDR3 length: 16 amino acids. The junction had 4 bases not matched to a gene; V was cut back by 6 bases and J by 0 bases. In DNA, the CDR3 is TGTGCCAGCTCCTCCGGACAGGGGGCTAGCAATCAGCCCCAGCATTTT. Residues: CASSSGQGASNQPQHF.

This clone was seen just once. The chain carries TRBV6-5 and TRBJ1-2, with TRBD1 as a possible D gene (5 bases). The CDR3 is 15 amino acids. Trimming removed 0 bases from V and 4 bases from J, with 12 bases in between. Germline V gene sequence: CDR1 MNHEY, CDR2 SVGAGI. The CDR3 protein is CASSYSGTGLYGYTF. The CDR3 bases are TGTGCCAGCAGTTACTCGGGAACGGGACTCTATGGCTACACCTTC.